The 26 T cell receptor beta chains in this list originate from one sample, sequenced in a study of blood T cells in healthy people across ages. A second 7 to 11 cycle PCR used barcoded and J-beta primers. In TCRdb, the 5' RACE reads were re-called with MiXCR into one record per CDR3 protein. The sample lists around 800,000 distinct CDR3 sequences; roughly 25% were seen once. This sample was shared with a second study, whose subject was T cells of mothers and their children.

The source material was blood. These receptor sequences come from a boy between 10 and 17 years old in good health.

This clonotype was counted only a few times. The V and J genes are TRBV11-3 and TRBJ2-2; possibly TRBD1 for D (6 bases). There are 14 residues in the CDR3. CDR1 and CDR2 from the germline V gene are SGHNT and YENEEA. V lost 6 bases to trimming and J lost 6 bases, with 14 bases between them. The CDR3 loop is CASSTGWAAGELFF. The CDR3 bases are TGTGCCAGCAGTACAGGGTGGGCGGCCGGGGAGCTGTTTTTT.

The rearrangement joins TRBV20-1 to TRBJ1-4, with D uncertain. The CDR3 is made up of 13 amino acids. Between the trimmed V and J ends, which lost 5 bases and 8 bases, there was a span of 15 bases. The germline gives CDR1 DFQATT, CDR2 SNEGSKA (reference sequence). The CDR3 DNA reads TGCAGTGCTCCGGGTCCCTTGGGGGAAAAACTGTTTTTT. It yields the protein CSAPGPLGEKLFF.

This chain joins TRBV20-1 and TRBJ1-4; possibly TRBD1 for D (5 bases). The CDR3 covers 15 residues. CDR1 and CDR2 (germline): DFQATT, SNEGSKA (reference sequence). Trimming removed 7 bases from V and 3 bases from J, with 18 bases in between. DNA of the CDR3: TGCAGTGTTCGAAGGGGCGCCGGATCTAATGAAAAACTGTTTTTT. This sequence encodes CSVRRGAGSNEKLFF.

CDR3 DNA sequence: TGTGCCAGCAGCCCAACTAACTACGGGACCCACACCTTC. Protein sequence: CASSPTNYGTHTF. The chain combines TRBV11-2 with TRBJ1-2; D possibly corresponds to TRBD1 (5 bases). CDR3 length: 13 amino acids. Germline CDR1 and CDR2: SGHAT and FQNNGV. The V end lost 5 bases, the J end lost 12 bases, and 19 bases lay between the germline ends.

The chain has TRBV7-3 and TRBJ2-2; the D gene is possibly TRBD2 (5 bases). The V end was cut by 3 bases, the J end by 9 bases, with 14 bases between. Per germline, CDR1 SGHTA and CDR2 FQGTGA. The CDR3 is made up of 14 amino acids. The CDR3 nucleotides read TGTGCCAGCAGCTTGGAGAGCGGTGCCCGGGAGCTGTTTTTT. Translating gives CASSLESGARELFF.

This clonotype turned up a few times. The J gene is TRBJ1-4, the V gene TRBV5-1; D may be TRBD1 (6 bases). V was clipped by 1 base and J by 6 bases, with 16 bases between them. The CDR3 extends over 16 amino acids. Per germline, CDR1 SGHRS and CDR2 YFSETQ. This CDR3 reads CASSLRVQGHDEKLFF. In nucleotides, the CDR3 is TGCGCCAGCAGCTTGAGGGTTCAGGGACATGATGAAAAACTGTTTTTT.

The chain joins TRBV7-3 to TRBJ2-2; 8 bases match TRBD2. Germline values: CDR1 SGHTA, CDR2 FQGTGA. The trim removed 4 bases at V and 6 bases at J, leaving 7 bases unmatched. The CDR3 is 15 residues long. The CDR3 DNA reads TGTGCCAGCAGCTCCCCCGGGGGGGTCCCCGGGGAGCTGTTTTTT. Translated, it gives CASSSPGGVPGELFF.

As for this clonotype: Since the CDR3 does not end with the conserved phenylalanine or tryptophan, this likely comes from a read error. The chain carries TRBV29-1 and TRBJ1-1, with a weak D call TRBD1 (5 bases). Between the trimmed V and J ends, which lost 5 bases and 4 bases, there was a span of 14 bases. CDR1 and CDR2 from the germline V gene are SQVTM and ANQGSEA. The CDR3 contains 13 residues. The CDR3 DNA is TGCAGCGTTTTAGGGACCGCGGTCACTGAAGCTTTCCTT. As protein: CSVLGTAVTEAFL.

This clonotype showed up many times. This chain uses TRBV12-3 or TRBV12-4 with TRBJ2-3, with a tentative D call TRBD2 (6 bases). This CDR3 is 13 amino acids long. V was cut by 6 bases and J by 3 bases, with 10 bases left in between. As DNA, the CDR3 is TGTGCCAGCAGCTTTGGGGGGACAGATACGCAGTATTTT. Amino acid sequence: CASSFGGTDTQYF.

The rearrangement joins TRBV29-1 to TRBJ2-4; a possible D gene is TRBD1 (6 bases). The CDR3 covers 13 residues. Per germline, CDR1 SQVTM and CDR2 ANQGSEA. Trimming left V 5 bases short and J 2 bases short, with 10 bases between. The CDR3 DNA sequence: TGCAGCGTTCGTCAGGGGACCAAAAACATTCAGTACTTC. The encoded protein is CSVRQGTKNIQYF.

The chain carries TRBV14 and TRBJ2-1; 11 nucleotides line up with TRBD2. The junction had 7 bases not matched to a gene; V was cut back by 3 bases and J by 9 bases. Per germline, CDR1 SGHDN and CDR2 FVKESK. The CDR3 consists of 15 residues. This CDR3 is CASSHVAGGRSEQFF. In nucleotides, the CDR3 is TGTGCCAGCAGCCATGTAGCGGGGGGGCGAAGTGAGCAGTTCTTC. The full variable domain, in which reference TRBV14 and TRBJ2-1 provide the parts outside the CDR3, is EAGVTQFPSHSVIEKGQTVTLRCDPISGHDNLYWYRRVMGKEIKFLLHFVKESKQDESGMPNNRFLAERTGGTYSTLKVQPAELEDSGVYFCASSHVAGGRSEQFFGPGTRLTVL.

In DNA form, the CDR3 reads TGCGCCAGCAAAGTGGACAGAACTGGAAACACCATATATTTT. It codes for CASKVDRTGNTIYF. J is TRBJ1-3 and V is TRBV5-1; tentative D call: TRBD1 (6 bases). Looked up from germline, CDR1 is SGHRS and CDR2 is YFSETQ. This CDR3 region has 14 residues. With 6 bases removed from V and 2 bases from J, the gap between germline ends came to 12 bases.

This chain's CDR3 is CASSPQQGTQETQYF. The CDR3 coding sequence is TGTGCCAGCAGTCCCCAACAGGGCACCCAAGAGACCCAGTACTTC. V gene TRBV28 combines with J gene TRBJ2-5, with TRBD1 as a possible D gene (6 bases). This CDR3 is built from 15 residues. V lost 5 bases to trimming and J lost 1 base, with 14 bases between them. CDR1 MDHEN and CDR2 SYDVKM come from the germline V gene. The variable domain in full, completed from reference TRBV28 and TRBJ2-5, reads DVKVTQSSRYLVKRTGEKVFLECVQDMDHENMFWYRQDPGLGLRLIYFSYDVKMKEKGDIPEGYSVSREKKERFSLILESASTNQTSMYLCASSPQQGTQETQYFGPGTRLLVL.

The sample holds a few counts of this clonotype. V and J are TRBV28 and TRBJ2-5; 9 bases match TRBD2. The tail of the sequence fits TRBJ2-7 better, so the J call may be wrong. The CDR3 consists of 15 residues. From germline, CDR1 is MDHEN and CDR2 SYDVKM. CDR3: CASSRGGLALYEQYV. The CDR3, as DNA: TGTGCCAGCAGCCGAGGCGGACTAGCGTTGTACGAGCAGTACGTC.

The chain links TRBV27 to TRBJ2-1; D unclear. Trimming took off 7 bases at V and 5 bases at J, with 12 bases between the two ends. The CDR3 loop spans 13 amino acids. Looked up from germline, CDR1 is MNHEY and CDR2 is SMNVEV (reference sequence). This chain's CDR3 is CASKGPVNNEQFF. The CDR3 coding sequence is TGTGCCAGCAAAGGGCCCGTAAACAATGAGCAGTTCTTC.

V is TRBV18 and J is TRBJ1-6; no clear D gene. V was trimmed by 5 bases and J by 4 bases, leaving 12 bases between them. Germline V gives CDR1 KGHSH, CDR2 LQKENI. The CDR3 is 15 residues long. CDR3 coding DNA: TGTGCCAGCTCAACCCGGGGAGGGTATAATTCACCCCTCCACTTT. Protein product: CASSTRGGYNSPLHF.

This clonotype was seen more than once but under ten times. The chain employs TRBV12-3 or TRBV12-4 and TRBJ1-4, with D possibly TRBD1 on 6 matching bases. V lost 5 bases and J 8 bases, leaving 15 bases between the germline ends. The CDR3 runs 14 residues. CDR3 amino acids: CASSPTGRPEKLFF. The CDR3, as DNA: TGTGCCAGCAGTCCGACAGGAAGGCCCGAAAAACTGTTTTTT.

This chain links TRBV20-1 with TRBJ1-5; D might be TRBD1 (6 bases). V dropped 2 bases and J dropped 3 bases, with 11 bases sitting between them. From germline, CDR1 is DFQATT and CDR2 SNEGSKA (reference sequence). CDR3 size: 14 residues. In DNA form, the CDR3 reads TGCAGTGCTAGAACAGGGTCAGCCAATCAGCCCCAGCATTTT. Amino acid sequence: CSARTGSANQPQHF.

This clonotype was seen a few times. The CDR3 coding sequence is TGTGCCTCCTCCCGGACAGCCCTTGGGAAGTACTTC. Residues: CASSRTALGKYF. The rearrangement uses TRBV30 and TRBJ2-5; TRBD1 is a possible D gene (6 bases). The CDR3 totals 12 residues. Deletions cut 7 bases from V and 12 bases from J, with 21 bases between. Germline V lookup: CDR1 GTSNPN, CDR2 SVGIG (reference sequence).

This clonotype has more than one count but fewer than ten. The gene calls are TRBV7-9 and TRBJ2-5; D perhaps matches TRBD2 (6 bases). Germline lookup yields CDR1 SEHNR and CDR2 FQNEAQ (reference sequence). Trimming shortened V by 7 bases and J by 5 bases, and 23 bases separated the two germline ends. This CDR3 region has 16 residues. In DNA form, the CDR3 reads TGTGCCAGCAAAGAGCTCCGGACGGGCCGGGGGGAGACCCAGTACTTC. Protein product: CASKELRTGRGETQYF.

The chain joins TRBV4-2 to TRBJ1-2; D is perhaps TRBD1 (6 bases). CDR3 length equals 15 residues. Trimming pared 2 bases from V and 3 bases from J, leaving 13 bases between. Germline-derived CDR1 and CDR2 are LGHNA and YNFKEQ. CDR3 nucleotide sequence: TGTGCCAGCAGCCAACCCTACAGGGTCGACTATGGCTACACCTTC. Its translation: CASSQPYRVDYGYTF.

The chain couples TRBV20-1 to TRBJ1-4, with D possibly being TRBD1 (5 bases). The CDR3 has 16 residues. CDR1 and CDR2 (germline): DFQATT, SNEGSKA (reference sequence). Trimming shortened V by 0 bases and J by 0 bases, and 11 bases separated the two germline ends. CDR3 sequence (DNA): TGCAGTGCTAGAGATCGGGGGGGGGCAACTAATGAAAAACTGTTTTTT. Its translation: CSARDRGGATNEKLFF.

The genes are TRBV6-5 and TRBJ1-1; possible D gene TRBD1, 5 bases. Per germline, CDR1 MNHEY and CDR2 SVGAGI. V lost 0 bases and J lost 6, with 23 bases in between. CDR3 length: 18 amino acids. For the CDR3, the DNA is TGTGCCAGCAGTTACTCGAAAGCCAGGGTGGTAATAAGCCCTGAAGCTTTCTTT. Translating gives CASSYSKARVVISPEAFF.

The table lists this clonotype with a few counts. This chain uses TRBV12-3 or TRBV12-4 with TRBJ2-2; D possibly corresponds to TRBD2 (7 bases). This CDR3 spans 18 amino acids. V was pared by 6 bases and J by 0 bases, with 20 bases between. Written as DNA, the CDR3 is TGTGCCAGCAGCCCGCTCCGGGGGGCAACCTCGAACACCGGGGAGCTGTTTTTT. Its translation is CASSPLRGATSNTGELFF.

The CDR3 sequence is CSAGIGGADEQFF. As DNA, the CDR3 is TGCAGTGCTGGGATCGGGGGGGCCGATGAGCAGTTCTTC. The gene calls are TRBV20-1 and TRBJ2-1, with 8 bases fitting TRBD2. Unmatched junction bases numbered 8, after V lost 5 bases and J lost 8 bases. The CDR3 sequence is 13 residues long. Germline assignment: CDR1 DFQATT and CDR2 SNEGSKA (reference sequence).

This clonotype has more than one count but fewer than ten. CDR3 sequence: CASSPTGGSYGYTF. The CDR3 bases are TGTGCCAGCAGTCCGACAGGGGGGAGCTATGGCTACACCTTC. This chain uses TRBV12-3 or TRBV12-4 with TRBJ1-2, with 9 bases that match TRBD1. This CDR3 contains 14 residues. The V gene end was trimmed by 5 bases and the J gene end by 4 bases; junction bases not matched to a gene: 5.